The 11 T cell receptor beta chains listed next were all sequenced from one sample in a study of beta chain features in type 1 diabetes. Of the isolated RNA, all was reverse transcribed, and so the sequenced material was expressed TCRB transcripts. Method: immunoSEQ multiplex PCR; TCRdb's copy keeps in-frame clones and lacks some. The sample holds approximately 18,000 clones; 50% are singletons and the top ten take about 0.45%. The sample taken for sequencing was stem cell memory CD4+ T cells from blood. The receptors originated from a man between 18 and 29 years old in good health.

The sample holds a few counts of this clone. This chain connects TRBV5-4 to TRBJ2-7; 11 bases agree with TRBD1. Germline V gene sequence: CDR1 SGHNT, CDR2 YYREEE (reference sequence). The length of the CDR3 is 15 residues. V gave up 2 bases and J gave up 6 bases; unmatched junction bases: 7. CDR3 sequence (DNA): TGTGCCAGCAGCTTACCGGGACAGGGGGTCTTCGAGCAGTACTTC. Amino acid sequence: CASSLPGQGVFEQYF.

The gene calls are TRBV6-1 and TRBJ1-1; D may be TRBD1 (6 bases). The CDR3 is 14 residues long. Between the trimmed V and J ends, which lost 9 bases and 4 bases, there was a span of 18 bases. Per the germline V gene, CDR1 is MNHNS and CDR2 is SASEGT. For the CDR3, the DNA is TGTGCCAGTACGCAGGACAGTCCAAGCACTGAAGCTTTCTTT. Its protein is CASTQDSPSTEAFF.

Only a few counts were recorded for this clone. The chain carries TRBV7-9 and TRBJ1-4, with D perhaps matching TRBD1 (5 bases). This CDR3 is built from 18 residues. The germline V gene encodes CDR1 SEHNR and CDR2 FQNEAQ (reference sequence). Trimming left V 2 bases short and J 8 bases short, with 24 bases between. CDR3 residues: CASSLPRITQVTEEKLFF. In DNA, the CDR3 is TGTGCCAGCAGCTTACCTAGAATTACACAGGTTACGGAAGAAAAACTGTTTTTT. The variable domain in full, with the rest retrieved from reference TRBV7-9 and TRBJ1-4, is DTGVSQNPRHKITKRGQNVTFRCDPISEHNRLYWYRQTLGQGPEFLTYFQNEAQLEKSRLLSDRFSAERPKGSFSTLEIQRTEQGDSAMYLCASSLPRITQVTEEKLFFGSGTQLSVL.

The sample holds a few counts of this clone. The rearrangement uses TRBV28 and TRBJ2-7, with unresolved D. CDR1 and CDR2 (germline): MDHEN, SYDVKM. The CDR3 consists of 12 residues. V dropped 10 bases and J dropped 3 bases, with 13 bases sitting between them. The CDR3 here is CAIGLPSYEQYF. The CDR3 bases are TGTGCCATCGGTCTTCCGAGCTACGAGCAGTACTTC.

This chain links TRBV11-3 with TRBJ2-2, with 7 bases that match TRBD1. The CDR3 sequence is 15 residues long. V lost 5 bases and J lost 5; bases outside the gene matches: 8. From germline, CDR1 is SGHNT and CDR2 YENEEA. The CDR3 DNA reads TGTGCCAGCAGCCACGACAGGGATTTGACCGGGGAGCTGTTTTTT. This codes for CASSHDRDLTGELFF.

The chain links TRBV7-8 to TRBJ2-1, with TRBD2 matching over 10 bases. Looked up from germline, CDR1 is SGHVS and CDR2 is FQNEAQ. The V gene end was trimmed by 5 bases and the J gene end by 5 bases; junction bases not matched to a gene: 9. This CDR3 is built from 16 residues. CDR3 coding DNA: TGTGCCAGCAGCACCCGCCTAGCGGGGGCCAACAATGAGCAGTTCTTC. As protein: CASSTRLAGANNEQFF. The full variable domain, its missing parts supplied by reference TRBV7-8 and TRBJ2-1, is GAGVSQSPRYKVAKRGQDVALRCDPISGHVSLFWYQQALGQGPEFLTYFQNEAQLDKSGLPSDRFFAERPEGSVSTLKIQRTQQEDSAVYLCASSTRLAGANNEQFFGPGTRLTVL.

This clone has a handful of counts. The chain joins TRBV7-9 to TRBJ1-2; 10 bases are a match to TRBD1. Germline CDR1 and CDR2: SEHNR and FQNEAQ (reference sequence). The CDR3 length is 16 residues. J lost 2 bases, V lost 5 bases, and 8 bases had no gene match. The CDR3 nucleotides read TGTGCCAGCAGCATTGACAGGGGGCGCAGAAACTATGGCTACACCTTC. As protein: CASSIDRGRRNYGYTF.

The sample holds a few counts of this clone. The chain recombines TRBV18 with TRBJ1-1; no clear D gene. CDR1 is KGHSH, CDR2 LQKENI, per germline. The CDR3 contains 15 residues. V lost 6 bases and J lost 0, with 14 bases in between. In DNA, the CDR3 is TGTGCCAGCTCCGACGAGGGAATCATGAACACTGAAGCTTTCTTT. Residues: CASSDEGIMNTEAFF.

This clone was seen a handful of times. The V call is TRBV7-2, the J call TRBJ2-1; a weak D match, TRBD2 (5 bases). Trimming removed 9 bases from V and 3 bases from J, with 12 bases in between. The V gene's germline CDR1 is SGHTA and CDR2 FQGNSA. This CDR3 comprises 13 residues. The CDR3 DNA reads TGTGCCAGTCTGGGTAGCGTCTACAATGAGCAGTTCTTC. Translating it yields CASLGSVYNEQFF.

This chain connects TRBV5-1 to TRBJ2-1, with TRBD2 matching over 9 bases. V gave up 0 bases and J gave up 5 bases; unmatched junction bases: 3. This CDR3 has 15 amino acids. Germline values: CDR1 SGHRS, CDR2 YFSETQ. The CDR3 region is CASSLVSSGNNEQFF. The CDR3, as DNA: TGCGCCAGCAGCTTGGTGTCTAGCGGGAACAATGAGCAGTTCTTC.

This clone was seen more than once but under ten times. The CDR3 bases are TGTGCCAGCAGTGAATTGGTCAGGGCTAGCGGGAGGTCCGCCGGGGAGCTGTTTTTT. This gives the protein CASSELVRASGRSAGELFF. The chain is built from TRBV2 and TRBJ2-2, with 11 bases identical to TRBD2. Germline values: CDR1 SNHLY, CDR2 FYNNEI. Trimming took 2 bases from V and 6 from J; bases not matched to a gene: 14. The CDR3 sequence is 19 residues long.